The next 18 T cell receptor beta chains were all read from a single sample in a study of blood T cell repertoires in COVID-19. Profiling relied on immunoSEQ multiplex PCR, and the TCRdb table lists in-frame clones only, not all of them. The sample holds about 240,000 clones, about 79% seen once. The sample comprised peripheral blood. These receptor sequences come from a woman at least 80 years old with acute or convalescent COVID-19.

The chain joins TRBV9 to TRBJ1-3; D uncertain. CDR3 size: 15 residues. V was clipped by 0 bases and J by 0 bases, with 7 bases between them. CDR1 is SGDLS and CDR2 is YYNGEE in the germline V gene. The CDR3 region is CASSVDSPSGNTIYF. The CDR3 DNA follows: TGTGCCAGCAGCGTAGATAGCCCCTCTGGAAACACCATATATTTT. The full variable domain, in which reference TRBV9 and TRBJ1-3 provide the parts outside the CDR3, is DSGVTQTPKHLITATGQRVTLRCSPRSGDLSVYWYQQSLDQGLQFLIQYYNGEERAKGNILERFSAQQFPDLHSELNLSSLELGDSALYFCASSVDSPSGNTIYFGEGSWLTVV.

The chain uses TRBV5-6 and TRBJ1-3; D may be TRBD1 (6 bases). With 5 bases removed from V and 0 bases from J, the gap between germline ends came to 9 bases. This CDR3 has 14 amino acids. From germline, CDR1 is SGHDT and CDR2 YYEEEE. CDR3 loop: CASRDRSSGNTIYF. CDR3 nucleotide sequence: TGTGCCAGCAGGGACAGAAGCTCTGGAAACACCATATATTTT.

CDR3 coding DNA: TGTGCCAGCAGCTTAGCGGGACTACAGCAGTACTTC. Its translation is CASSLAGLQQYF. The V call is TRBV7-2, the J call TRBJ2-7, with 7 bases identical to TRBD2. Germline V gene sequence: CDR1 SGHTA, CDR2 FQGNSA. This CDR3 has 12 amino acids. J lost 8 bases, V lost 0 bases, and 1 base had no gene match.

V gene TRBV5-4 combines with J gene TRBJ1-1; possible D gene TRBD1, 6 bases. Between the trimmed V and J ends, which lost 5 bases and 2 bases, there was a span of 13 bases. Germline CDR1 is SGHNT and CDR2 is YYREEE (reference sequence). The CDR3 is 14 residues long. The CDR3 protein is CASRFRGGNTEAFF. CDR3 in DNA: TGTGCCAGCAGGTTCCGAGGGGGAAACACTGAAGCTTTCTTT.

The CDR3 bases are TGTGCCAGCAGCTTAACGAGGCTAGCGGGCTCTGGGGCCAACGTCCTGACTTTC. Residues: CASSLTRLAGSGANVLTF. The rearrangement links TRBV7-3 to TRBJ2-6; 8 bases match TRBD2. The J segment lost 0 bases and the V segment lost 0 bases, leaving 4 bases of the junction unmatched. Germline-derived CDR1 and CDR2 are SGHTA and FQGTGA. The CDR3 consists of 18 residues.

The V gene is TRBV5-1, the J gene TRBJ2-1, with 10 bases lining up with TRBD2. The CDR3 has 14 amino acids. The germline V gene has CDR1 SGHRS and CDR2 YFSETQ. V shed 5 bases, J shed 9 bases, and the junction held 8 bases outside the gene matches. This CDR3 is CASSGSGGRGEQFF. The CDR3 DNA reads as TGCGCCAGCAGTGGTAGCGGGGGGCGAGGTGAGCAGTTCTTC.

This clone was found a few times. The chain combines TRBV7-8 with TRBJ2-1; 8 nucleotides match TRBD2. V trimming: 5 bases; J trimming: 1 base; junction bases outside the gene matches: 10. Germline CDR1 SGHVS, CDR2 FQNEAQ. The CDR3 has 17 amino acids. The CDR3 nucleotides are TGTGCCAGCAGCCCTAGGGAGCGGGGGTTTTCCTACAATGAGCAGTTCTTC. Its protein is CASSPRERGFSYNEQFF.

The chain joins TRBV5-4 to TRBJ2-3; no clear D. The CDR3 length is 15 residues. Germline V gives CDR1 SGHNT, CDR2 YYREEE (reference sequence). Trimming took off 0 bases at V and 2 bases at J, with 10 bases between the two ends. The CDR3 reads CASSLDHGATDTQYF. In nucleotides, the CDR3 is TGTGCCAGCAGCTTGGATCATGGAGCCACAGATACGCAGTATTTT.

This clone was found once. The rearrangement uses TRBV5-1 and TRBJ1-1, with D perhaps TRBD1 (6 bases). The V and J ends lost 3 bases and 1 base respectively, with 10 bases between them. Per the germline V gene, CDR1 is SGHRS and CDR2 is YFSETQ. The CDR3 totals 14 residues. The CDR3 protein is CASSYTTGNTEAFF. The CDR3 DNA sequence: TGCGCCAGCAGCTATACGACAGGGAACACTGAAGCTTTCTTT.

The V and J genes are TRBV7-2 and TRBJ1-5; D ambiguous. The ends were cut back, 5 bases at V and 2 bases at J, with 7 bases in the middle. CDR3 length equals 13 residues. Germline CDR1 is SGHTA and CDR2 is FQGNSA. The CDR3 DNA reads as TGTGCCAGCAGCACTAGCGGCAATCAGCCCCAGCATTTT. Amino acid sequence: CASSTSGNQPQHF.

The chain carries TRBV5-1 and TRBJ2-3, with a weak D call TRBD1 (5 bases). V gave up 4 bases and J gave up 0 bases, with 15 bases separating them. This CDR3 spans 16 amino acids. Germline values: CDR1 SGHRS, CDR2 YFSETQ. The CDR3 here is CASSPPKTASTDTQYF. In nucleotides, the CDR3 is TGCGCCAGCAGCCCCCCGAAGACAGCGAGCACAGATACGCAGTATTTT.

The rearrangement joins TRBV7-6 to TRBJ1-2; no definite D call. V was clipped by 1 base and J by 8 bases, with 14 bases between them. There are 14 residues in the CDR3. The germline CDR1 and CDR2 sequences are SGHVS and FNYEAQ. The CDR3 nucleotides are TGTGCCAGCAGCTTAGTACTCGGGGATCGAGGCTACACCTTC. It translates to CASSLVLGDRGYTF.

The J gene is TRBJ2-3, the V gene TRBV7-3; TRBD2 matches at 7 bases. V dropped 1 base and J dropped 5; count of bases not matched to a gene: 9. Germline V gene sequence: CDR1 SGHTA, CDR2 FQGTGA. This CDR3 comprises 16 residues. The CDR3 protein is CASSLRASGGIDTQYF. The CDR3 coding sequence is TGTGCCAGCAGCTTAAGGGCTAGCGGAGGGATAGATACGCAGTATTTT.

The sample holds a few counts of this clone. The genes are TRBV18 and TRBJ2-3; the D gene is possibly TRBD1 (5 bases). This CDR3 region has 16 residues. V shed 5 bases and J shed 4 bases, with 19 bases lying between them. The germline gives CDR1 KGHSH, CDR2 LQKENI. The DNA for the CDR3 is TGTGCCAGCTCATTAATAAGGGGCACGGACGCAGATACGCAGTATTTT. Protein product: CASSLIRGTDADTQYF.

This clone was counted once. The chain joins TRBV7-8 to TRBJ1-6; 7 positions match TRBD1. Germline CDR1 is SGHVS and CDR2 is FQNEAQ. V was clipped by 1 base and J by 0 bases; unmatched bases: 6. The CDR3 has 18 amino acids. CDR3 bases: TGTGCCAGCAGCTTAGTTACAGGGGCAAGCTCCTATAATTCACCCCTCCACTTT. Translating gives CASSLVTGASSYNSPLHF.

J is TRBJ2-5 and V is TRBV28; D might be TRBD2 (5 bases). The V end was cut by 4 bases, the J end by 0 bases, with 6 bases between. CDR1 and CDR2 from the germline V gene are MDHEN and SYDVKM. This CDR3 spans 13 amino acids. CDR3 sequence: CASSSGYQETQYF. Here the CDR3 DNA reads TGTGCCAGCAGTTCGGGGTACCAAGAGACCCAGTACTTC.

The chain recombines TRBV28 with TRBJ1-4; a weak D match, TRBD1 (6 bases). Trimming shortened V by 5 bases and J by 4 bases, and 14 bases separated the two germline ends. The CDR3 contains 15 residues. Germline CDR1 MDHEN, CDR2 SYDVKM. CDR3 amino acids: CASSRWGGGNEKLFF. CDR3 sequence (DNA): TGTGCCAGCAGTCGGTGGGGGGGCGGTAATGAAAAACTGTTTTTT.

The rearrangement joins TRBV28 to TRBJ1-2; tentatively, D is TRBD1 (6 bases). This CDR3 spans 14 amino acids. In germline, CDR1 is MDHEN, CDR2 SYDVKM. Deletions cut 6 bases from V and 2 bases from J, with 13 bases between. CDR3 residues: CASRWQGYNYGYTF. In DNA, the CDR3 is TGTGCCAGCAGGTGGCAGGGGTACAACTATGGCTACACCTTC.